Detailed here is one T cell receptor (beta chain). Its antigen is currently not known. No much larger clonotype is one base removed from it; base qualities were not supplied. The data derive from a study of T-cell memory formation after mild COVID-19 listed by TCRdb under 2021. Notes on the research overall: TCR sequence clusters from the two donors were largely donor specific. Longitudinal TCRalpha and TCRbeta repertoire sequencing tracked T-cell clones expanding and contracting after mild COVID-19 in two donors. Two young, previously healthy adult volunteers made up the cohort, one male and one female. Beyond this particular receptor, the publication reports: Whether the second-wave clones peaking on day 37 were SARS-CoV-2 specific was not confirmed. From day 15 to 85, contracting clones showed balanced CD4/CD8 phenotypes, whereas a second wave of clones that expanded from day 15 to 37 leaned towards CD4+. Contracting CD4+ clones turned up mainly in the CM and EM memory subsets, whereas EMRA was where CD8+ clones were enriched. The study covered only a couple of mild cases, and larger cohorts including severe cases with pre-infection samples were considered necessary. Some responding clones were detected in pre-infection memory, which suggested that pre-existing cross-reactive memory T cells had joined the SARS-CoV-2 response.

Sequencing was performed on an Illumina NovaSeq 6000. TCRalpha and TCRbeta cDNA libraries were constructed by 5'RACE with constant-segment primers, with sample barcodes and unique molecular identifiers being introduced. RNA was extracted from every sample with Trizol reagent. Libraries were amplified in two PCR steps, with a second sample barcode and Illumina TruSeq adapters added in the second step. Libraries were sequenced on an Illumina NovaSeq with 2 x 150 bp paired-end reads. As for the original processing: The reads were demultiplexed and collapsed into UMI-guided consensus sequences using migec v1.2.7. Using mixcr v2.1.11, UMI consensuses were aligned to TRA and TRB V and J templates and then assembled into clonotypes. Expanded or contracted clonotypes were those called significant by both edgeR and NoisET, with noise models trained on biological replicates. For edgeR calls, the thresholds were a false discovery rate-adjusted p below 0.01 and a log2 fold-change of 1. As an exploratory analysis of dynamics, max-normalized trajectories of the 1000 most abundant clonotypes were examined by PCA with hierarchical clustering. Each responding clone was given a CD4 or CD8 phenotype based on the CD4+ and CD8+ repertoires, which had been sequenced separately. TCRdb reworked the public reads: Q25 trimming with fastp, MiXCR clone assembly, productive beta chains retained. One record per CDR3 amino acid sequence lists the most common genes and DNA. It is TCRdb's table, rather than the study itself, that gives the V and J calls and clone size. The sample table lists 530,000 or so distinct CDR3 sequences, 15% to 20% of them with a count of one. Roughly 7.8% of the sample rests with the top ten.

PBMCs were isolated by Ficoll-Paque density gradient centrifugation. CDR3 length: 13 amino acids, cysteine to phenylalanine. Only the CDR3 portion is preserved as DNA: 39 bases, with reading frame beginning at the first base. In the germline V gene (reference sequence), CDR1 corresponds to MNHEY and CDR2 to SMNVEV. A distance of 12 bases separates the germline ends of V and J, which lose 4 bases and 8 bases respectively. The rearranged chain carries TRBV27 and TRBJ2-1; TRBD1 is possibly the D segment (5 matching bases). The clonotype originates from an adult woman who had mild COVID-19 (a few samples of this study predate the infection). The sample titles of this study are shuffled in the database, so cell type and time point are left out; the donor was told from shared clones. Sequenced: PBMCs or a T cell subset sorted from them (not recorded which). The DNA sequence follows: TGTGCCAGCAGTTATTCACAGGTCCATGAGCAGTTCTTC. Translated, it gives CASSYSQVHEQFF.